Below, 2 T cell receptor beta chains from the same sample are listed, as sequenced in a study of long-term antiretroviral therapy in people with HIV. Survey-level resolution applied to immunoSEQ assay v3.0. Using immunoSEQ multiplex PCR, the repertoire was profiled, and TCRdb retains in-frame clones only, with some absent. This sample has about 25,000 clones, with about 86% found just once. The sequences come from unsorted PBMCs, collected 1.2 years after starting antiretroviral therapy. The receptors derive from a man aged 45 to 65 with HIV.

The gene calls are TRBV6-5 and TRBJ2-5; tentatively, D is TRBD1 (6 bases). Deletions cut 6 bases from V and 5 bases from J, with 16 bases between. The CDR3 is 14 amino acids. Germline assignment: CDR1 MNHEY and CDR2 SVGAGI. CDR3 bases: TGTGCCAGCAGCCTGCAGGGGCCGTGGGAGACCCAGTACTTC. This codes for CASSLQGPWETQYF.

The chain joins TRBV4-1 to TRBJ2-2, with 7 bases aligning to TRBD1. This CDR3 contains 16 residues. Germline V gives CDR1 MGHRA, CDR2 YSYEKL. V gave up 2 bases and J gave up 6 bases; unmatched junction bases: 9. Written as DNA, the CDR3 is TGCGCCAGCAGCCAACCCCAGACAGGGCTGGCCGGGGAGCTGTTTTTT. It yields the protein CASSQPQTGLAGELFF.